A single T cell receptor beta chain is shown here with its context. TCRdb's table, derived via immunoSEQ multiplex PCR, lists solely in-frame clones and lacks some. The sample carries more than 300,000 clones, about 84% recorded once. This entry belongs to a study of blood T cell repertoires in COVID-19. On the study more broadly: Researchers got acute and convalescent COVID-19 samples from the United States, Italy and Spain. T cells, B-cell-depleted T cells, or PBMCs provided the cDNA or gDNA that served as material.

The CDR3 spans 15 residues. CDR1 is SGHRS, CDR2 YFSETQ, per germline. V dropped 4 bases and J dropped 3 bases, with 14 bases sitting between them. Specimen: peripheral blood. The sequence was collected from a woman aged 50 to 65 with acute or convalescent COVID-19. V gene TRBV5-1 combines with J gene TRBJ2-1, with D perhaps TRBD1 (5 bases). The CDR3 nucleotides are TGCGCCAGCAGCGCGTTGCTAGGACACTACAATGAGCAGTTCTTC. Protein: CASSALLGHYNEQFF.